A selection of T cell receptor beta chains follows, all from one sample in a study of T cells in Graves' hyperthyroidism and ophthalmopathy. TCRdb re-derived calls from the multiplex PCR reads in MiXCR, one entry per CDR3 protein. The repertoire consists of around 580,000 distinct CDR3 sequences, with roughly a sixth occurring once and the leading ten covering 15% to 20%. Sequencing used blood. The receptors were sampled from a young woman with Graves' hyperthyroidism. Both conserved end residues are part of each CDR3. A D gene is named only where the DNA matches it firmly. Size is stated for part of the rows, as once, few or many counts, or as a class when the clone is expanded.

j_call v_call clone_size d_call cdr3_aa cdr3_nt
TRBJ2-3 TRBV5-5 . . CASSRRVNSGLIFDTQYF TGTGCCAGCAGCCGCCGCGTAAATAGCGGCCTAATTTTCGATACGCAGTATTTT
TRBJ2-1 TRBV24-1 many TRBD2 CATSDSSGGAPYNEQFF TGTGCCACCAGTGACTCTAGCGGGGGGGCCCCCTACAATGAGCAGTTCTTC
TRBJ1-2 TRBV12-3/TRBV12-4 many TRBD1 CASSPIDRDGYGYTF TGTGCCAGCAGTCCCATCGACAGGGATGGCTATGGCTACACCTTC
TRBJ1-6 TRBV11-2 few TRBD1 CASSSHRGQGYSPLHF TGTGCCAGCAGCTCTCACCGGGGACAGGGTTATTCACCCCTCCACTTT
TRBJ1-6 TRBV6-5 few . CASSYFKGMSSYNSPLHF TGTGCCAGCAGTTACTTCAAAGGGATGAGCTCCTATAATTCACCCCTCCACTTT
TRBJ1-2 TRBV19 few . CASSFKQGSNYGYTF TGTGCCAGTAGTTTTAAACAGGGTTCCAACTATGGCTACACCTTC
TRBJ2-7 TRBV9 once TRBD1 CASSVGLGDRYYEQYF TGTGCCAGCAGCGTAGGGTTAGGGGACAGATACTACGAGCAGTACTTC
TRBJ1-5 TRBV7-9 many . CASSSRDSNQPQHF TGTGCCAGCAGCTCCCGGGACAGCAATCAGCCCCAGCATTTT
TRBJ2-7 TRBV11-2 . . CASTLDKYEQYF TGTGCCAGCACCCTGGACAAATACGAGCAGTACTTC
TRBJ2-4 TRBV6-1 . . CASSESSAALAKNIQYF TGTGCCAGCAGTGAATCTTCGGCAGCTCTAGCCAAAAACATTCAGTACTTC
TRBJ1-2 TRBV5-6 . . CASSLGAVSRAGGYGYTF TGTGCCAGCAGCTTGGGGGCTGTAAGTAGGGCCGGTGGATATGGCTACACCTTC
TRBJ2-7 TRBV7-9 many . CASSSGQFYYEQYF TGTGCCAGCAGCTCCGGACAGTTTTACTACGAGCAGTACTTC
TRBJ2-2 TRBV7-2 . . CASSLRVSVTGELFF TGTGCCAGCAGCCTCAGGGTTTCGGTCACCGGGGAGCTGTTTTTT
TRBJ1-1 TRBV12-3/TRBV12-4 . . CASSRHLSGKANTGAFF TGTGCCAGCAGTCGCCATCTTTCAGGGAAAGCGAACACTGGAGCTTTCTTT
TRBJ2-3 TRBV12-3/TRBV12-4 few TRBD1 CASRGTGGNIKYF TGTGCCAGCAGGGGGACAGGGGGGAACATAAAGTATTTT
TRBJ1-4 TRBV25-1 . TRBD1 CASSESGTGNEKLFF TGTGCCAGCAGTGAATCCGGGACAGGGAATGAAAAACTGTTTTTT
TRBJ1-2 TRBV3-1 many . CASSPRVSLGGYTF TGTGCCAGCAGCCCACGCGTTAGCTTGGGAGGCTACACCTTC
TRBJ1-3 TRBV5-1 few TRBD1 CASSLTLQGDSGNTIYF TGCGCCAGCAGCTTGACCCTTCAGGGGGACTCTGGAAACACCATATATTTT
TRBJ2-7 TRBV20-1 many TRBD1 CSAPGTGVKFHEQYF TGCAGTGCCCCCGGGACAGGGGTAAAATTTCACGAGCAGTACTTC
TRBJ1-6 TRBV7-2 many . CASTRGGENSPLHF TGTGCCAGCACCCGTGGTGGTGAGAATTCACCCCTCCACTTT
TRBJ2-1 TRBV5-1 . . CASSLARRGMNEQFF TGCGCCAGCAGCTTGGCCAGGAGGGGAATGAATGAGCAGTTCTTC
TRBJ1-2 TRBV27 many . CASGSTANYGYTF TGTGCCAGCGGATCGACAGCTAACTATGGCTACACCTTC
TRBJ1-6 TRBV6-2/TRBV6-3 . . CASSALWQSSYNSPLHF TGTGCCAGCAGTGCTCTTTGGCAGAGCTCCTATAATTCACCCCTCCACTTT
TRBJ1-5 TRBV4-2 many TRBD1 CASSQWTGDGNQPQHF TGTGCCAGCAGCCAGTGGACAGGGGACGGGAATCAGCCCCAGCATTTT
TRBJ2-1 TRBV29-1 . TRBD2 CSVELTSGANNEQFF TGCAGCGTTGAGCTAACTAGCGGGGCGAACAATGAGCAGTTCTTC
TRBJ2-7 TRBV27 . TRBD2 CASTLGGGEQYF TGTGCCAGCACCCTCGGGGGGGGGGAGCAGTACTTC
TRBJ1-5 TRBV12-5 . . CASGLSSNAPGQPQHF TGTGCTAGTGGTTTGTCATCAAACGCCCCTGGGCAGCCCCAGCATTTT
TRBJ1-5 TRBV18 many . CASSPRSGDNQPQHF TGTGCCAGCTCACCGAGGTCGGGAGACAATCAGCCCCAGCATTTT
TRBJ2-3 TRBV6-5 . . CASSYLAGSNTDTQYF TGTGCCAGCAGTTACCTTGCGGGGTCGAACACAGATACGCAGTATTTT
TRBJ1-2 TRBV11-2 few . CASSPSAGFYGYTF TGTGCCAGCAGCCCCTCGGCGGGGTTTTATGGCTACACCTTC
TRBJ2-1 TRBV7-8 many TRBD2 CASSLGAGVYNEQFF TGTGCCAGCAGCTTAGGGGCGGGAGTATACAATGAGCAGTTCTTC
TRBJ2-2 TRBV4-1 . . CASSQVIGTGELFF TGCGCCAGCAGCCAAGTGATAGGCACCGGGGAGCTGTTTTTT
TRBJ1-2 TRBV7-3 many . CASSLNGYTF TGTGCCAGCAGCTTAAATGGCTACACCTTC
TRBJ1-4 TRBV20-1 many . CSAPSQGSREKLFF TGCAGTGCTCCATCACAGGGATCACGAGAAAAACTGTTTTTT
TRBJ2-3 TRBV7-9 . TRBD1 CASSRGQGASNTQYF TGTGCCAGCAGCCGGGGACAGGGGGCGTCCAATACGCAGTATTTT
TRBJ2-1 TRBV19 . TRBD1 CASSIGTGFNEQFF TGTGCCAGTAGTATAGGGACAGGTTTTAATGAGCAGTTCTTC
TRBJ1-2 TRBV11-2 . . CASTPEVIPANYGYTF TGTGCCAGCACCCCTGAGGTGATCCCTGCTAACTATGGCTACACCTTC
TRBJ1-1 TRBV29-1 few . CSVVFNTEAFF TGCAGCGTTGTCTTCAACACTGAAGCTTTCTTT
TRBJ2-2 TRBV2 many TRBD1 CASSTHRGTGAATGELFF TGTGCCAGCAGTACCCACCGCGGGACAGGGGCGGCCACCGGGGAGCTGTTTTTT
TRBJ2-7 TRBV20-1 . TRBD2 CSAVAGGYYEQYF TGCAGTGCTGTAGCGGGAGGTTACTACGAGCAGTACTTC
TRBJ2-5 TRBV28 many TRBD1 CASSRQGGWGETQYF TGTGCCAGCAGTCGACAGGGGGGGTGGGGGGAGACCCAGTACTTC
TRBJ1-2 TRBV6-1 . . CASRFWSYGYTF TGTGCCAGCAGATTTTGGAGCTATGGCTACACCTTC
TRBJ2-2 TRBV12-3/TRBV12-4 few . CASRDYNTGELFF TGTGCCAGCAGGGACTATAACACCGGGGAGCTGTTTTTT
TRBJ2-1 TRBV13 . TRBD2 CASSGLPSGPNNEQFF TGTGCCAGCAGCGGGCTCCCTAGCGGGCCAAACAATGAGCAGTTCTTC
TRBJ2-1 TRBV6-1 few . CASSEVWQGGYNEQFF TGTGCCAGCAGTGAAGTTTGGCAGGGGGGCTACAATGAGCAGTTCTTC
TRBJ1-5 TRBV10-3 few . CAVASEYNQPQHF TGTGCCGTAGCATCCGAATACAATCAGCCCCAGCATTTT